This T cell receptor (beta chain) is drawn from a study of metastatic and nonmetastatic thyroid tumors. In the study overall: Malignant thyroid and benign thyroid patients provided blood and tumor or nodule tissue whose repertoires were compared.

Study-wide findings and caveats: Reported TCR beta diversity, measured in blood and tumor, was significantly higher for malignant thyroid tumors than for benign nodules.

This clone was seen ten or more times. Its matching antigen is unknown. Authors' methods: The authors used CDR3 differences across clinicopathological groups to build a distant-metastasis classifier for papillary thyroid cancer. TCRdb re-called the PCR reads through MiXCR. The V and J calls, along with clone size, are taken from TCRdb and not from the paper's own processing. Altogether 31,000 or so clones are present, under 30% being singletons, with the ten largest covering about 32%. The CDR3 consists of 12 residues. Per germline, CDR1 DFQATT and CDR2 SNEGSKA (reference sequence). V was clipped by 1 base and J by 0 bases, with 1 base between them. Thyroid surgery took place with no prior treatment in any patient.

V and J are TRBV20-1 and TRBJ1-5; no clear D gene. This sequence was found in a female donor with papillary thyroid cancer or a benign thyroid nodule (not recorded which). Some clones in this sample may be carry-over from other donors' samples. Specimen: blood. CDR3 protein: CSARVSNQPQHF. The CDR3 nucleotides are TGCAGTGCTAGAGTTAGCAATCAGCCCCAGCATTTT.